A single sample is the source of the 21 T cell receptor beta chains below, sequenced in a study of blood T cells in healthy people across ages (dated by TCRdb to the mid-2010s). Libraries were built with 5' RACE. Sequencing used an Illumina HiSeq 2500. A second PCR of about 7 to 12 cycles was run with a J-beta primer mix and a sample-barcoded 5' primer. In-frame beta chains were kept once TCRdb had trimmed the public reads at Q25 with fastp and called clones with MiXCR. Rows are unified per CDR3 protein, each entry keeping the most common DNA and genes. In all, the sample holds 550,000 to 750,000 distinct CDR3 sequences, and 20% to 25% of those were seen once. The top ten constitute around 3.4% of the sample. Sequenced: blood. All receptors derive from a man aged 65 to 79 in good health.

The chain uses TRBV28 and TRBJ1-5; D gene unclear. The germline CDR1 and CDR2 sequences are MDHEN and SYDVKM. The germline V and J ends were trimmed by 6 bases and 7 bases, with 19 bases remaining between them. The CDR3 contains 15 residues. CDR3 amino acids: CASSLSRVVGQPQHF. CDR3 DNA sequence: TGTGCCAGCAGCCTATCTAGGGTGGTCGGGCAGCCCCAGCATTTT.

In its sample, this clonotype was seen many times. This chain uses TRBV20-1 with TRBJ2-4; D is undetermined. The CDR3 is made up of 13 amino acids. Trimming left V 1 base short and J 1 base short, with 5 bases between. Germline V gives CDR1 DFQATT, CDR2 SNEGSKA (reference sequence). Here the CDR3 DNA reads TGCAGTGCTAGAGTGGAGGCCAAAAACATTCAGTACTTC. This gives the protein CSARVEAKNIQYF.

This clonotype turned up a few times. A much larger clone differs from this one at a single base, so this may be a read error. V usage is TRBV7-9 and J usage is TRBJ2-5; D possibly uses TRBD1 or TRBD2 (5 bases each). The CDR3 loop spans 12 amino acids. Germline V gene lookup returns CDR1 SEHNR and CDR2 FQNEAQ (reference sequence). This CDR3 is CTSCWGTETQYF. The CDR3 region has the DNA TGTACCAGCTGCTGGGGGACAGAGACCCAGTACTTC. The full variable domain, completed using reference TRBV7-9 and TRBJ2-5, is DTGVSQNPRHKITKRGQNVTFRCDPISEHNRLYWYRQTLGQGPEFLTYFQNEAQLEKSRLLSDRFSAERPKGSFSTLEIQRTEQGDSAMYLCTSCWGTETQYFGPGTRLLVL.

The chain uses TRBV2 and TRBJ2-1, with 8 bases lining up with TRBD1. Losses at the gene ends were 6 bases for V and 4 bases for J; bases not matched to a gene: 8. The germline CDR1 and CDR2 sequences are SNHLY and FYNNEI. The CDR3 extends over 15 amino acids. DNA of the CDR3: TGTGCCAGCAGCGCCGGGACAGGTTTTTACAATGAGCAGTTCTTC. It specifies CASSAGTGFYNEQFF.

This clonotype was recorded at least ten times. This chain uses TRBV6-1 with TRBJ2-1, with 10 bases matching TRBD2. The CDR3 contains 15 residues. Trimming removed 4 bases from V and 3 bases from J; junction bases left unmatched: 3. Germline lookup yields CDR1 MNHNS and CDR2 SASEGT. CDR3 loop: CASSAAGGFYNEQFF. CDR3 DNA: TGTGCCAGCAGTGCAGCGGGAGGGTTCTACAATGAGCAGTTCTTC.

This clonotype has only a few counts. CDR3 nucleotide sequence: TGTGCCAGCAGTTTATCGCCTAGCGGATTCTACGAGCAGTACTTC. Translated, it gives CASSLSPSGFYEQYF. The rearrangement uses TRBV27 and TRBJ2-7; 7 nucleotides align to TRBD2. CDR1 is MNHEY and CDR2 is SMNVEV in the germline V gene (reference sequence). V shed 0 bases and J 3 bases; nucleotides not matched to a gene: 5. The CDR3 is 15 amino acids.

The chain employs TRBV10-3 and TRBJ2-5, with D possibly matching TRBD2 (6 bases). The CDR3 totals 14 residues. V was pared by 6 bases and J by 0 bases, with 11 bases between. In germline, CDR1 is ENHRY, CDR2 SYGVKD. CDR3 amino acids: CAISQKRDQETQYF. The CDR3 DNA sequence: TGTGCCATCAGCCAAAAGCGGGACCAAGAGACCCAGTACTTC.

This clonotype was seen only a few times. The chain is built from TRBV20-1 and TRBJ1-6, with 7 bases matching TRBD1. The CDR3 totals 13 residues. J gave up 7 bases and V 6 bases, and 6 bases lay outside the gene matches. CDR1 DFQATT and CDR2 SNEGSKA come from the germline V gene (reference sequence). The CDR3 loop is CSASGQQNSPLHF. CDR3 sequence (DNA): TGCAGTGCCTCGGGACAGCAGAATTCACCCCTCCACTTT.

This clonotype was counted only a few times. The V and J genes are TRBV6-1 and TRBJ1-1, with D uncertain. V was cut by 2 bases and J by 4 bases, with 8 bases left in between. Germline lookup yields CDR1 MNHNS and CDR2 SASEGT. This CDR3 region has 13 residues. The CDR3 here is CASSETRTTEAFF. CDR3 nucleotide sequence: TGTGCCAGCAGTGAAACTAGGACCACTGAAGCTTTCTTT.

This clonotype was detected once. CDR3: CASSIRAGARGEAFF. The CDR3 nucleotides read TGTGCCAGTAGTATTCGGGCAGGCGCCCGGGGTGAGGCTTTCTTT. The V call is TRBV19, the J call TRBJ1-1; D remains unclear. The germline V gene encodes CDR1 LNHDA and CDR2 SQIVND (reference sequence). This CDR3 is built from 15 residues. The ends were cut back, 3 bases at V and 11 bases at J, with 22 bases in the middle.

This clonotype was seen more than once but under ten times. V and J are TRBV6-2 or TRBV6-3 and TRBJ2-5; perhaps TRBD2 as D (5 bases). CDR1 and CDR2 (germline): MNHEY, SVGEGT. The CDR3 covers 15 residues. V was shortened by 4 bases and J by 4 bases, with 16 bases between the two germline ends. The CDR3 spells CASSSPEALGETQYF. The CDR3 DNA is TGTGCCAGCAGTTCGCCGGAGGCCCTCGGAGAGACCCAGTACTTC.

This clonotype was counted many times. The V and J genes are TRBV5-1 and TRBJ2-1, with 8 bases lining up with TRBD2. The CDR3 runs to 15 residues. Germline CDR1 is SGHRS and CDR2 is YFSETQ. V dropped 0 bases and J dropped 5; count of bases not matched to a gene: 4. CDR3 sequence (DNA): TGCGCCAGCAGCTTGGGGACTAGCAGAAACAATGAGCAGTTCTTC. Amino acids: CASSLGTSRNNEQFF.

This clonotype has just a few counts. The chain uses TRBV7-2 and TRBJ2-7; TRBD1 might be the D (6 bases). Trimming stripped 1 base from V and 6 bases from J, with 16 bases between. This CDR3 is built from 15 residues. Germline CDR1 reads SGHTA; CDR2 reads FQGNSA. The CDR3 DNA reads TGTGCCAGCAGCTTAGGTGGGACACGGTCCCCCGAGCAGTACTTC. Its protein product is CASSLGGTRSPEQYF.

The table lists this clonotype with a few counts. The genes are TRBV18 and TRBJ2-5; D ambiguous. The germline V gene encodes CDR1 KGHSH and CDR2 LQKENI. This CDR3 has 13 residues. The ends were cut back, 5 bases at V and 5 bases at J, with 12 bases in the middle. The CDR3 DNA reads as TGTGCCAGCTCAGTTTCTTTGGGCGAGACCCAGTACTTC. Protein: CASSVSLGETQYF.

This clonotype was counted ten times or more. The rearrangement joins TRBV14 to TRBJ2-7, with TRBD2 identical over 8 bases. Per the germline V gene, CDR1 is SGHDN and CDR2 is FVKESK. The CDR3 is made up of 18 amino acids. Unmatched junction bases numbered 15, after V lost 4 bases and J lost 1 base. The CDR3 nucleotides read TGTGCCAGCAGCCCCTTCTCAAACTGGCTAGCGGGTTCCTACGAGCAGTACTTC. Translated, it gives CASSPFSNWLAGSYEQYF.

The chain has TRBV30 and TRBJ2-5; TRBD1 aligns across 11 bases. This CDR3 comprises 14 residues. V trimming: 0 bases; J trimming: 11 bases; junction bases outside the gene matches: 8. Germline V gene sequence: CDR1 GTSNPN, CDR2 SVGIG (reference sequence). CDR3 sequence (DNA): TGTGCCTGGAGTGTCTCCGGGACAGGGGGTGGGCAGTACTTC. Translating it yields CAWSVSGTGGGQYF.

The V call is TRBV6-6, the J call TRBJ1-3; a weak D match, TRBD1 (5 bases). From germline, CDR1 is MNHNY and CDR2 SVGAGI (reference sequence). With 6 bases removed from V and 2 bases from J, the gap between germline ends came to 14 bases. The CDR3 is 15 amino acids. The CDR3 DNA sequence: TGTGCCAGCAGCCAGCCCGTAGGGGCTGGAAACACCATATATTTT. It yields the protein CASSQPVGAGNTIYF.

This clonotype was counted at least ten times. The gene calls are TRBV4-1 and TRBJ2-7; TRBD2 aligns across 10 bases. Trimming took 1 base from V and 3 from J; bases not matched to a gene: 9. Germline V gene sequence: CDR1 MGHRA, CDR2 YSYEKL. The CDR3 covers 17 residues. CDR3 protein: CASSQAVAGGLSYEQYF. The CDR3 DNA follows: TGCGCCAGCAGCCAAGCGGTAGCGGGAGGCCTCAGCTACGAGCAGTACTTC.

The chain recombines TRBV5-1 with TRBJ2-3, with no clear D. This CDR3 has 15 residues. Germline CDR1 and CDR2: SGHRS and YFSETQ. Trimming removed 4 bases at V and 5 bases at J, with 17 bases between. DNA of the CDR3: TGCGCCAGCAGCCCCCTAGGTACCGTCGGAGATACGCAGTATTTT. Protein: CASSPLGTVGDTQYF.

Concerning this clonotype itself: A much larger clone sits a single nucleotide away, making a read error possible. The J gene is TRBJ2-5, the V gene TRBV5-1, with 8 bases identical to TRBD2. CDR1 is SGHRS, CDR2 YFSETQ, per germline. The J segment lost 5 bases and the V segment lost 4 bases, leaving 7 bases of the junction unmatched. The CDR3 covers 14 residues. The CDR3 DNA sequence: TGCGCCAGCAGCCGGACTAGCAGGGACGAGACCCAGTACTTC. This gives the protein CASSRTSRDETQYF. The complete variable domain, with remaining parts taken from reference TRBV5-1 and TRBJ2-5, reads KAGVTQTPRYLIKTRGQQVTLSCSPISGHRSVSWYQQTPGQGLQFLFEYFSETQRNKGNFPGRFSGRQFSNSRSEMNVSTLELGDSALYLCASSRTSRDETQYFGPGTRLLVL.

The table lists this clonotype with a few counts. The gene calls are TRBV10-2 and TRBJ2-7; D gene ambiguous. The CDR3 has 14 amino acids. Germline assignment: CDR1 WSHSY and CDR2 SAAADI. Trimming cost V 0 bases and J 0 bases, with 6 bases left between them. The DNA for the CDR3 is TGCGCCAGCAGTGAGTCTGTGGTCTCCTACGAGCAGTACTTC. Translating it yields CASSESVVSYEQYF.